This T cell receptor (beta chain) was identified in a study of cytomegalovirus exposure and HLA in healthy donors. Primers for the PCR totalled 60 Vbeta and 13 Jbeta. Some clones are missing from TCRdb's copy, which holds only in-frame ones; the method was immunoSEQ multiplex PCR. Of about 150,000 clones listed, around 67% were seen once; the top ten hold around 1.6%. Overall study results and limits: CMV antigen specificity was confirmed in vitro for three CMV-associated chains. Reported results showed that the classifier diagnosed cytomegalovirus status with high specificity and sensitivity.

CDR1 is SGHTA and CDR2 is FQGNSA in the germline V gene. V lost 5 bases to trimming and J lost 0 bases; unmatched junction nucleotides: 9. This CDR3 comprises 17 residues. With respect to this clone: Its antigen is undetermined.

The sample consisted of PBMCs. The chain is built from TRBV7-2 and TRBJ2-2, with 7 bases identical to TRBD2. This clonotype was sampled from a woman under 30 in good health and CMV-seronegative. The CDR3 spells CASSRPATSTNTGELFF. Written as DNA, the CDR3 is TGTGCCAGCAGCAGACCGGCGACTAGCACGAACACCGGGGAGCTGTTTTTT.